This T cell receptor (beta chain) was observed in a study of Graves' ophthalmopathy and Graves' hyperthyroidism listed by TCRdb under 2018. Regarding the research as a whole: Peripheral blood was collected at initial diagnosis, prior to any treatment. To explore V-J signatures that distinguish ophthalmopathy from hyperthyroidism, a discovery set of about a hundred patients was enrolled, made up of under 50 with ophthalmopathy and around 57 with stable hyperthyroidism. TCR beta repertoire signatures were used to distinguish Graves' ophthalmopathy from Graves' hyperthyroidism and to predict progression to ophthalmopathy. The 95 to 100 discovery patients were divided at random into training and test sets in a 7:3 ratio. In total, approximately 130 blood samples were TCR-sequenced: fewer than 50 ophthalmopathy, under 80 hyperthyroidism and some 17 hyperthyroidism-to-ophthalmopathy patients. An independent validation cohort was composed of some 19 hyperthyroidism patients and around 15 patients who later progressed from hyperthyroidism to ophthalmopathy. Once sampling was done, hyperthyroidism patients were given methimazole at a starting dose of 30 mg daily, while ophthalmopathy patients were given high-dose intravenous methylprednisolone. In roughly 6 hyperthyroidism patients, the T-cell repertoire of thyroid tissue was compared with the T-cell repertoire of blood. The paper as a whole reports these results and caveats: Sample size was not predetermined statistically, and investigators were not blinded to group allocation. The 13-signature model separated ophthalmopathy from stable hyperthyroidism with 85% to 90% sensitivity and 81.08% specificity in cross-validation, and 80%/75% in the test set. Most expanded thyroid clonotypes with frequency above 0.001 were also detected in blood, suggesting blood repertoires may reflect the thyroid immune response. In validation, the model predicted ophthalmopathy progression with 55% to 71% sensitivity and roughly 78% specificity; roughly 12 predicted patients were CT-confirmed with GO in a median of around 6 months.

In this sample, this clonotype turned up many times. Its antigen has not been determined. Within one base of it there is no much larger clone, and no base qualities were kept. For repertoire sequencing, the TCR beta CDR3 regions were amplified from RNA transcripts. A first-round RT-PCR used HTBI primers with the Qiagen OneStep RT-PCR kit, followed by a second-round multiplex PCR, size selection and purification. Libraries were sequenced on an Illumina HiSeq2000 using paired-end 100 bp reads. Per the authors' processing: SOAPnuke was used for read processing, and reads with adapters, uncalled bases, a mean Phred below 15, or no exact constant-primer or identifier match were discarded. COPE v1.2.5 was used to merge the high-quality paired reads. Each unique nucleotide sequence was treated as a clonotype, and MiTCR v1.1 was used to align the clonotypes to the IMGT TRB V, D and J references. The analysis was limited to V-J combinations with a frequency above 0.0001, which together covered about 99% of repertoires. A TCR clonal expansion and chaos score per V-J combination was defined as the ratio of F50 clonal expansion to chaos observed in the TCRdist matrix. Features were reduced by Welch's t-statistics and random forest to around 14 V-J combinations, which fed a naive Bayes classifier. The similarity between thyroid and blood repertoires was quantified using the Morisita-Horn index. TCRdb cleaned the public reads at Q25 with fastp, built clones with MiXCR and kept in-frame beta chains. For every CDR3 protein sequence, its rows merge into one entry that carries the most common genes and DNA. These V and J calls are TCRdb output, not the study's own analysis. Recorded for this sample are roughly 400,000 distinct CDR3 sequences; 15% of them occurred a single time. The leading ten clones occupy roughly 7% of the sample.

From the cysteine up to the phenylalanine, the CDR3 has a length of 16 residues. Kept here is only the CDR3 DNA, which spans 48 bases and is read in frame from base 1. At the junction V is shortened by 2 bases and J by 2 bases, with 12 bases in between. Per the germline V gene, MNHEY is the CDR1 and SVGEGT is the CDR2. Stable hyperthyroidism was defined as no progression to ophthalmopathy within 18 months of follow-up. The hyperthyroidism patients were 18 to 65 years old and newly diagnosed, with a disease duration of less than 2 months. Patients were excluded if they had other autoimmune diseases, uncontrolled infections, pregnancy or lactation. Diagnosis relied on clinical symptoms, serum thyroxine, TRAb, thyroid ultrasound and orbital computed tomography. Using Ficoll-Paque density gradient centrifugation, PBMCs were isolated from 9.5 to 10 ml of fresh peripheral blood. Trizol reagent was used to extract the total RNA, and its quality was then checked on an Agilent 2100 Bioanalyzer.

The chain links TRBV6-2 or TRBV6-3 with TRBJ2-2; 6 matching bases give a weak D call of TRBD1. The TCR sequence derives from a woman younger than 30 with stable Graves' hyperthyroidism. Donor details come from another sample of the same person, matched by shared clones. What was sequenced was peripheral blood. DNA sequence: TGTGCCAGCAGTTACCTGGACAGTGTAAACACCGGGGAGCTGTTTTTT. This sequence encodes CASSYLDSVNTGELFF.